The 27 T cell receptor beta chains reported below all come from one sample, sequenced in a study of blood T cell repertoires in COVID-19. The table came from immunoSEQ multiplex PCR; TCRdb's copy has only in-frame clones and leaves some out. The table shows 90,000 to 130,000 clones, with approximately 70% occurring only once. The sequenced sample was peripheral blood. The receptor source for this set is a woman aged 55-70 years with acute or convalescent COVID-19.

The rearrangement joins TRBV6-1 to TRBJ2-7, with 9 nucleotides matching TRBD1. Looked up from germline, CDR1 is MNHNS and CDR2 is SASEGT. V was clipped by 0 bases and J by 1 base; unmatched bases: 4. The CDR3 is 16 residues long. In DNA, the CDR3 is TGTGCCAGCAGTGAAGCGGGACAGGGAGGGTCCTACGAGCAGTACTTC. Translated, it gives CASSEAGQGGSYEQYF.

The CDR3: CASSFLFGGGNEQFF. CDR3 bases: TGTGCCAGTAGTTTCCTGTTCGGGGGGGGCAATGAGCAGTTCTTC. J is TRBJ2-1 and V is TRBV19; 8 bases line up with TRBD2. The CDR3 sequence is 15 residues long. J was trimmed by 6 bases and V by 5 bases; bases with no gene match: 9. Germline CDR1 is LNHDA and CDR2 is SQIVND (reference sequence). Supplemented by reference TRBV19 and TRBJ2-1, the full variable domain reads DGGITQSPKYLFRKEGQNVTLSCEQNLNHDAMYWYRQDPGQGLRLIYYSQIVNDFQKGDIAEGYSVSREKKESFPLTVTSAQKNPTAFYLCASSFLFGGGNEQFFGPGTRLTVL.

This sequence joins TRBV30 and TRBJ2-7; 7 positions agree with TRBD1. V shed 2 bases, J shed 6 bases, and the junction held 1 base outside the gene matches. Per germline, CDR1 GTSNPN and CDR2 SVGIG (reference sequence). The CDR3 has 11 residues. CDR3: CAWSRTGEQYF. The DNA of the CDR3 is TGTGCCTGGAGTAGGACAGGCGAGCAGTACTTC.

The J gene is TRBJ1-6, the V gene TRBV2, with 9 bases that match TRBD1. CDR1 and CDR2 from the germline V gene are SNHLY and FYNNEI. This CDR3 is 15 amino acids long. The junction had 6 bases not matched to a gene; V was cut back by 4 bases and J by 8 bases. CDR3 sequence (DNA): TGTGCCAGCAGTGCCACCGGGACAGGGTATTCACCCCTCCACTTT. Translation: CASSATGTGYSPLHF.

V gene TRBV27 combines with J gene TRBJ1-2; possibly TRBD1 for D (5 bases). Per the germline V gene, CDR1 is MNHEY and CDR2 is SMNVEV (reference sequence). V was trimmed by 4 bases and J by 4 bases, leaving 16 bases between them. This CDR3 spans 15 amino acids. CDR3 nucleotide sequence: TGTGCCAGCAGTTCCTCACCCCAGGGCCTCTATGGCTACACCTTC. It translates to CASSSSPQGLYGYTF.

This rearrangement joins TRBV5-1 to TRBJ2-7, with D perhaps TRBD1 (5 bases). From germline, CDR1 is SGHRS and CDR2 YFSETQ. The CDR3 has 14 residues. The V gene lost 7 bases and the J gene lost 6 bases, with 20 bases spanning the gap. In DNA form, the CDR3 reads TGCGCCAGCGAGGAAGGGCAGGGTAGTGGCGAGCAGTACTTC. Translation: CASEEGQGSGEQYF.

The J gene is TRBJ1-1, the V gene TRBV30, with D hard to call. This CDR3 spans 12 amino acids. Germline V gene lookup returns CDR1 GTSNPN and CDR2 SVGIG (reference sequence). V lost 4 bases, J lost 1 base, and 7 bases lay in between. CDR3 DNA sequence: TGTGCCTGGATACGGGGGAACACTGAAGCTTTCTTT. This codes for CAWIRGNTEAFF.

For this clone: This sample includes further DNA sequences coding for the same CDR3. The chain joins TRBV10-3 to TRBJ2-5, with a tentative D call TRBD1 (5 bases). Germline-derived CDR1 and CDR2 are ENHRY and SYGVKD. Trimming took 0 bases from V and 5 from J, leaving 7 bases between them. The CDR3 runs 13 residues. CDR3 nucleotides: TGTGCCATCAGTGAGTCGCCAGGGGAGACCCAGTACTTC. Its translation is CAISESPGETQYF.

The chain combines TRBV9 with TRBJ1-1; a possible D gene is TRBD1 (6 bases). Trimming stripped 1 base from V and 6 bases from J, with 16 bases between. The germline V gene has CDR1 SGDLS and CDR2 YYNGEE. The CDR3 is 15 residues long. The CDR3 reads CASSVSRSGGSEAFF. For the CDR3, the DNA is TGTGCCAGCAGCGTATCGAGAAGCGGGGGCTCTGAAGCTTTCTTT.

This chain uses TRBV7-9 with TRBJ2-3; D gene unclear. V was shortened by 5 bases and J by 6 bases, with 12 bases between the two germline ends. CDR1 and CDR2 from the germline V gene are SEHNR and FQNEAQ (reference sequence). The CDR3 contains 13 residues. CDR3 protein: CASSQNSRDTQYF. The DNA of the CDR3 is TGTGCCAGCAGCCAGAACTCGCGGGATACGCAGTATTTT.

The CDR3 sequence: CASSFAEAGEQFF. In DNA, the CDR3 is TGTGCCAGCAGTTTTGCCGAGGCGGGTGAGCAGTTCTTC. The chain carries TRBV12-3 or TRBV12-4 and TRBJ2-1; D is perhaps TRBD2 (5 bases). CDR3 length: 13 amino acids. V was shortened by 3 bases and J by 9 bases, with 12 bases between the two germline ends.

This clone has more than one count but fewer than ten. The genes are TRBV2 and TRBJ2-3; a possible D gene is TRBD2 (7 bases). Trimming took 7 bases from V and 2 from J, leaving 10 bases between them. Germline CDR1 SNHLY, CDR2 FYNNEI. The CDR3 sequence is 13 residues long. The CDR3 DNA reads as TGTGCCAGCACGGGGGGCCTCACAGATACGCAGTATTTT. It yields the protein CASTGGLTDTQYF.

The V call is TRBV19, the J call TRBJ1-5, with D perhaps TRBD1 (6 bases). This CDR3 is built from 17 residues. Looked up from germline, CDR1 is LNHDA and CDR2 is SQIVND (reference sequence). V lost 6 bases and J lost 2, with 20 bases in between. The CDR3 reads CASRPVSLQGRNQPQHF. The CDR3 DNA reads TGTGCCAGTAGGCCAGTTTCCTTACAGGGCCGCAATCAGCCCCAGCATTTT.

This clone was seen a few times. The V and J genes are TRBV7-2 and TRBJ1-5, with 8 nucleotides matching TRBD1. Per the germline V gene, CDR1 is SGHTA and CDR2 is FQGNSA. The trim removed 5 bases at V and 7 bases at J, leaving 10 bases unmatched. The CDR3 spans 15 residues. CDR3 protein: CASSPQQGARQPQHF. The DNA for the CDR3 is TGTGCCAGCAGCCCACAGCAGGGGGCTCGCCAGCCCCAGCATTTT.

The CDR3 nucleotides are TGTGCCAGCAGCCCGTCCGTTGGGGGAGGAACTACATACGAGCAGTACTTC. As protein: CASSPSVGGGTTYEQYF. This chain joins TRBV9 and TRBJ2-7, with a possible D match to TRBD2 (6 bases). CDR3 length equals 17 residues. The germline V gene has CDR1 SGDLS and CDR2 YYNGEE. V was shortened by 4 bases and J by 4 bases, with 24 bases between the two germline ends.

The chain recombines TRBV5-4 with TRBJ2-6; D might be TRBD1 (5 bases). This CDR3 is 15 amino acids long. V shed 3 bases and J shed 0 bases, with 7 bases lying between them. The germline V gene encodes CDR1 SGHNT and CDR2 YYREEE (reference sequence). DNA for the CDR3: TGTGCCAGCAGCTCCAGGGTCTCTGGGGCCAACGTCCTGACTTTC. Protein product: CASSSRVSGANVLTF.

The chain links TRBV10-1 to TRBJ2-3, with TRBD2 matching over 8 bases. The V gene end was trimmed by 3 bases and the J gene end by 3 bases; junction bases not matched to a gene: 5. CDR1 WNHNN and CDR2 SYGVQD come from the germline V gene (reference sequence). The CDR3 runs to 15 residues. CDR3 amino acids: CASSDSGARTDTQYF. In DNA form, the CDR3 reads TGCGCCAGCAGTGATAGCGGGGCCCGGACAGATACGCAGTATTTT.

The chain combines TRBV28 with TRBJ2-7, with a tentative D call TRBD1 (5 bases). Trimming took 6 bases from V and 6 from J, leaving 21 bases between them. This CDR3 is 15 amino acids long. The germline V gene has CDR1 MDHEN and CDR2 SYDVKM. The DNA of the CDR3 is TGTGCCAGCAGGCCCAGGGCTACTGGGGTGGCCGAGCAGTACTTC. Its protein is CASRPRATGVAEQYF.

V usage is TRBV7-8 and J usage is TRBJ1-1, with 7 bases aligning to TRBD1. V was clipped by 5 bases and J by 3 bases; unmatched bases: 6. Germline loops: CDR1 SGHVS, CDR2 FQNEAQ. CDR3 length equals 14 residues. CDR3 DNA: TGTGCCAGCAGCCTCGGGACAGAATACACTGAAGCTTTCTTT. It yields the protein CASSLGTEYTEAFF.

This chain uses TRBV28 with TRBJ1-5; 9 bases align to TRBD1. The CDR3 extends over 16 amino acids. Per the germline V gene, CDR1 is MDHEN and CDR2 is SYDVKM. Losses at the gene ends were 5 bases for V and 5 bases for J; bases not matched to a gene: 10. The CDR3 loop reads CASSKRQGVTYQPQHF. CDR3 coding DNA: TGTGCCAGCAGTAAAAGACAGGGGGTTACGTATCAGCCCCAGCATTTT.

The J gene is TRBJ2-1, the V gene TRBV7-9; TRBD1 matches 10 bases. Germline CDR1 SEHNR, CDR2 FQNEAQ (reference sequence). This CDR3 region has 19 residues. V was pared by 8 bases and J by 3 bases, with 19 bases of the junction left unmatched. The CDR3 here is CASEGPGVRDRGYYNEQFF. For the CDR3, the DNA is TGTGCCAGCGAAGGTCCGGGAGTTAGGGACAGGGGTTACTACAATGAGCAGTTCTTC.

The chain carries TRBV27 and TRBJ2-7, with a weak D call TRBD2 (5 bases). V was shortened by 3 bases and J by 6 bases, with 18 bases between the two germline ends. The V gene's germline CDR1 is MNHEY and CDR2 SMNVEV (reference sequence). The CDR3 consists of 15 residues. The CDR3 loop is CASSFFRPEVGEQYF. CDR3 DNA sequence: TGTGCCAGCAGTTTTTTTAGACCGGAGGTTGGCGAGCAGTACTTC.

This clone was found a few times. The chain is built from TRBV10-3 and TRBJ1-1, with TRBD1 identical over 9 bases. The CDR3 is made up of 18 amino acids. Germline V lookup: CDR1 ENHRY, CDR2 SYGVKD. With V trimmed by 5 bases and J by 4 bases, 17 bases remained unmatched. CDR3 sequence (DNA): TGTGCCATCAGTCCGGGACAGGGAGGAGATTGGGCTCGCACTGAAGCTTTCTTT. This codes for CAISPGQGGDWARTEAFF.

The CDR3 reads CASSLASNEQFF. The CDR3, as DNA: TGCGCCAGCAGCTTGGCGTCCAATGAGCAGTTCTTC. The J gene is TRBJ2-1, the V gene TRBV5-1; the D is unclear. Germline V gene data show CDR1 as SGHRS and CDR2 as YFSETQ. This CDR3 spans 12 amino acids. Trimming stripped 0 bases from V and 6 bases from J, with 4 bases between.

For this clone: This specimen includes other DNA sequences encoding the same CDR3. The chain recombines TRBV7-7 with TRBJ1-4; D might be TRBD1 (6 bases). Trimming took 6 bases from V and 8 from J, leaving 19 bases between them. Germline V CDR1 and CDR2: SSHAT, FNYEAQ (reference sequence). The CDR3 is made up of 15 amino acids. The CDR3 is CASSQTGTRGEKLFF. CDR3 bases: TGTGCCAGCAGTCAAACAGGGACACGAGGGGAAAAACTGTTTTTT.

The chain recombines TRBV6-5 with TRBJ1-3; 8 bases agree with TRBD1. CDR3 length: 13 amino acids. Germline V gene data show CDR1 as MNHEY and CDR2 as SVGAGI. V shed 7 bases and J 9 bases; nucleotides not matched to a gene: 8. This CDR3 reads CASTRQGIGTIYF. The CDR3 nucleotides read TGTGCCAGCACCCGACAGGGGATAGGCACCATATATTTT.

The chain has TRBV25-1 and TRBJ2-7, with D perhaps TRBD1 (5 bases). The CDR3 totals 12 residues. Between the trimmed V and J ends, which lost 7 bases and 3 bases, there was a span of 10 bases. Germline CDR1 MGHDK, CDR2 SYGVNS. The DNA for the CDR3 is TGTGCCAGCAAGGACACCCTCTACGAGCAGTACTTC. Translating gives CASKDTLYEQYF.